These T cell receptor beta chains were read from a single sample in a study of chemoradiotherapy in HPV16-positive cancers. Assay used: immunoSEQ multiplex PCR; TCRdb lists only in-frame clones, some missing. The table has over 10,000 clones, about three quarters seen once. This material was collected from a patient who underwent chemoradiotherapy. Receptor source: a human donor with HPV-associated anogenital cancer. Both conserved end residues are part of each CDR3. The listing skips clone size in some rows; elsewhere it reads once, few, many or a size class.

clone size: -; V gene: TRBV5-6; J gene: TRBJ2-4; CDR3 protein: CASSLGTVNF
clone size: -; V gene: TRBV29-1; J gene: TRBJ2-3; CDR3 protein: CSVEGGTDTQYF
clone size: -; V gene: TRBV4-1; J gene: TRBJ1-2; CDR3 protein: CASSLTAMDYGYTF
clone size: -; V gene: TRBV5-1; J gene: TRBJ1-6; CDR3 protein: CASSQSGVNSPLHF
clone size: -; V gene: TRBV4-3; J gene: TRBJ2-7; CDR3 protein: CASSQRTTGVWNEQYF
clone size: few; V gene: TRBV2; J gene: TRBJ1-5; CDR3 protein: CASSEAETGIDQPQHF
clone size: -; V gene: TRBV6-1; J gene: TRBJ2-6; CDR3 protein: CASRTESGANVLTF
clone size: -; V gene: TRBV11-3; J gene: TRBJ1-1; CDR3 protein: CASSWGNTEAFF
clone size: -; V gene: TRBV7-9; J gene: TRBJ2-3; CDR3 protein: CASSFGTGAQYF
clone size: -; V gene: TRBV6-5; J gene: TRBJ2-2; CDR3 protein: CASSTPGQGVRELFF
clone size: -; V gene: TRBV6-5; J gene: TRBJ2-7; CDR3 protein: CASSYSGASRDEQYF
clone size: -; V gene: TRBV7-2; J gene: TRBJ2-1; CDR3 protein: CASSLDMIYNEQFF
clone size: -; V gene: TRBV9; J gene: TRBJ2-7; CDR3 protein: CASSVRAGAGDYEQYF
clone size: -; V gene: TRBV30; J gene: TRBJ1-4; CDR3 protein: CACSDEVQGPFYEKLFF
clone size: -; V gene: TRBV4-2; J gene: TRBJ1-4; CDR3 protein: CASSQDNRGGEKLFF
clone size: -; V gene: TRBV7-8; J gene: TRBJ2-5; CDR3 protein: CASSFRKETQYF
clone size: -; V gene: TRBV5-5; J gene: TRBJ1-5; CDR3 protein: CASSFNGQGRQPQHF
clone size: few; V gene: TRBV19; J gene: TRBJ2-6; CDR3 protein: CASTLTPGGANVLTF
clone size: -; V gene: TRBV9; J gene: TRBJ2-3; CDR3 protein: CASAASGATDTQYF
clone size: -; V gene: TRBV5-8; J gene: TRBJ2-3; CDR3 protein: CASSLLDTQYF
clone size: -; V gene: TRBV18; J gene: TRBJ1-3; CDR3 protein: CASSPTTGGGGNTIYF
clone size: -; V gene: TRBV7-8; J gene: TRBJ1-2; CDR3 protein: CASSDPRGGYTF
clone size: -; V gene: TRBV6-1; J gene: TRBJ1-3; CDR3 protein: CASSEGVGTGNTIYF
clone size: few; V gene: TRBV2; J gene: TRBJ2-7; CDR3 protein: CATRSVEQYF
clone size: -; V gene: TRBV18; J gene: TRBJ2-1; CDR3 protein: CASSPGTGDEQFF
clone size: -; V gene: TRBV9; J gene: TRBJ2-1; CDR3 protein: CASSVAGSSEQFF
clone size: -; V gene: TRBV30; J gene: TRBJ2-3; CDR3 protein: CAWSVGGRGGADTQYF
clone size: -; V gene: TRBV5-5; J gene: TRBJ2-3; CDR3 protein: CASSLAGTYTDTQYF
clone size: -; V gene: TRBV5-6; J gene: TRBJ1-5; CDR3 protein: CASSLGRVNQPQHF
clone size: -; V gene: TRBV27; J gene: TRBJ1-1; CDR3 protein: CASKRGTGGREAFF
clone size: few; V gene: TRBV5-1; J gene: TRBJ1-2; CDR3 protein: CASSSQGSDGYTF